Sequencing of this T cell receptor beta chain was carried out in a study of cytomegalovirus exposure and HLA in healthy donors. The CDR3 consists of 14 residues. Germline V gene lookup returns CDR1 SEHNR and CDR2 FQNEAQ (reference sequence). Primers included in the PCR were 60 Vbeta and 13 Jbeta primers. Original processing notes: A later analysis tallied 80 million or so unique TCR beta chains, about 12 million of them shared. Assay: immunoSEQ multiplex PCR; the TCRdb copy retains only in-frame clones and omits some. For V, J and clone size, that table is used; D and trimming come from the DNA. This table has about 78,000 clones, over 60% appearing once. Regarding the study as a whole: In an earlier analysis, productive rearrangement rates for most beta V segments clustered near 87% or 30%. Cytomegalovirus-associated status was assigned to about 160 TCR beta chains. Later on, a genetic analysis was performed. It linked a missense variant in DCLRE1C with V- and J-gene trimming of TCR beta.

Comment on this clone: The antigen remains unidentified.

Source material: PBMCs. This TCR came from a woman in her thirties or forties in good health and CMV-seropositive. J is TRBJ2-5 and V is TRBV7-9; 10 nucleotides align to TRBD2. The tail of the sequence fits TRBJ2-7 better, so the J call may be wrong. The CDR3 spells CASSSRTSGYEQYF. The CDR3 nucleotides read TGTGCCAGCAGCTCCCGGACTAGCGGCTACGAGCAGTACTTC.